Shown below are 30 T cell receptor beta chains from a single sample sequenced in a study of T cells in Graves' hyperthyroidism and ophthalmopathy. RNA transcripts gave rise to amplified TCR beta CDR3 regions. Carried out on the TCR CDR3, a first-round RT-PCR used the HTBI primer set. TCRdb re-derived calls from the multiplex PCR reads in MiXCR, one entry per CDR3 protein. The sample lists 600,000 to 750,000 distinct CDR3 sequences; around 15% were seen once. The sequencing sample was made of blood. These receptors all stem from a man aged 50-59 years with Graves' hyperthyroidism.

The DNA for the CDR3 is TGTGCCAGCAGCTTGGGACAGGGGGTGATCTATGGCTACACCTTC. It is translated as CASSLGQGVIYGYTF. The chain uses TRBV5-6 and TRBJ1-2; TRBD1 agrees at 9 bases. This CDR3 comprises 15 residues. Germline CDR1 is SGHDT and CDR2 is YYEEEE. Unmatched junction bases numbered 4, after V lost 0 bases and J lost 4 bases.

In its sample, this clonotype was seen a few times. The rearrangement joins TRBV6-2 or TRBV6-3 to TRBJ1-4; D is uncertain. CDR1 is MNHEY, CDR2 SVGEGT, per germline. The ends were cut back, 5 bases at V and 1 base at J, with 14 bases in the middle. The CDR3 has 16 amino acids. This CDR3 reads CASSPPTGLTNEKLFF. The CDR3 nucleotides read TGTGCCAGCAGTCCGCCGACGGGGTTAACTAATGAAAAACTGTTTTTT.

The CDR3 sequence: CASSELGGYNTGELFF. The CDR3 DNA is TGTGCCAGCAGTGAATTGGGAGGGTATAACACCGGGGAGCTGTTTTTT. The V gene is TRBV25-1, the J gene TRBJ2-2, with 7 bases identical to TRBD2. This CDR3 comprises 16 residues. Looked up from germline, CDR1 is MGHDK and CDR2 is SYGVNS. The V segment lost 1 base and the J segment 2 bases; nucleotides outside the gene matches: 4.

This clonotype was recorded a few times. The CDR3 carries no conserved terminal phenylalanine or tryptophan, so it likely arises from a read error. The chain uses TRBV19 and TRBJ1-1, with 8 bases matching TRBD1. V shed 4 bases and J 5 bases; nucleotides not matched to a gene: 12. The CDR3 runs to 16 residues. CDR1 and CDR2 from the germline V gene are LNHDA and SQIVND (reference sequence). The CDR3 spells CASSRGTGGADTEAFV. CDR3 coding DNA: TGTGCCAGTAGTAGGGGGACAGGCGGCGCGGATACTGAAGCTTTCGTT.

The chain recombines TRBV6-5 with TRBJ2-1; TRBD2 matches at 9 bases. CDR1 is MNHEY and CDR2 is SVGAGI in the germline V gene. This CDR3 has 16 residues. The ends lost 2 bases at V and 6 bases at J; junction bases unmatched: 8. The DNA of the CDR3 is TGTGCCAGCAGTTACCTCCGGGCTAGCGGGATCAATGAGCAGTTCTTC. Residues: CASSYLRASGINEQFF.

This clonotype was recorded at least ten times. This chain joins TRBV12-5 and TRBJ2-2; 11 bases fit TRBD2. V trimming: 7 bases; J trimming: 7 bases; junction bases outside the gene matches: 20. The CDR3 consists of 19 residues. Germline CDR1 reads LGHNT; CDR2 reads FRNRAP. The CDR3 is CASAPLRWVAGGPGGELFF. In DNA, the CDR3 is TGTGCTAGTGCCCCTCTCCGGTGGGTAGCGGGAGGGCCCGGCGGGGAGCTGTTTTTT.

This clonotype was found many times. In DNA, the CDR3 is TGTGCCTCCACGAGCGGGACAGGGCACTACGAGCAGTACTTC. It translates to CASTSGTGHYEQYF. This chain uses TRBV28 with TRBJ2-7; TRBD1 aligns across 9 bases. Per the germline V gene, CDR1 is MDHEN and CDR2 is SYDVKM. This CDR3 contains 14 residues. V lost 11 bases to trimming and J lost 3 bases; unmatched junction nucleotides: 11.

Concerning this clonotype itself: At one of its ends the junction is not consistent with the germline gene, which may arise from a read error. The CDR3 DNA reads as TGTGCCAGCAGCTTAGGGCTGGAGGGGTTCACCGGGGGGCTGTTTTTT. The encoded protein is CASSLGLEGFTGGLFF. The gene calls are TRBV11-3 and TRBJ2-2, with D possibly being TRBD2 (6 bases). The CDR3 loop spans 16 amino acids. CDR1 and CDR2 from the germline V gene are SGHNT and YENEEA.

This clonotype was recorded many times. The rearrangement links TRBV2 to TRBJ1-6; D uncertain. CDR1 is SNHLY, CDR2 FYNNEI, per germline. The CDR3 extends over 15 amino acids. Trimming took 7 bases from V and 0 from J, leaving 10 bases between them. CDR3 protein: CASMRQSSYNSPLHF. DNA for the CDR3: TGTGCCAGCATGCGGCAAAGCTCCTATAATTCACCCCTCCACTTT.

There are many counts of this clonotype. This rearrangement joins TRBV28 to TRBJ1-2; no definite D call. The CDR3 contains 15 residues. Germline-derived CDR1 and CDR2 are MDHEN and SYDVKM. Trimming removed 5 bases at V and 2 bases at J, with 15 bases between. The CDR3 sequence: CASSRASRSNYGYTF. The CDR3 DNA reads TGTGCCAGCAGTAGAGCGTCCAGATCCAACTATGGCTACACCTTC.

To note about this clonotype: A much larger clonotype is one base distant, so this may be a read error. The chain uses TRBV3-1 and TRBJ2-3; 8 bases match TRBD2. Germline loops: CDR1 LGHDT, CDR2 YNNKEL (reference sequence). The CDR3 length is 13 residues. For the CDR3, the DNA is TGTGCCAGCAACCAAGTCGCGGGAGGATGGCAGTATTTT. Translated: CASNQVAGGWQYF.

This clonotype was seen ten or more times. V is TRBV10-1 and J is TRBJ1-2; a weak D match, TRBD1 (6 bases). Germline CDR1 and CDR2: WNHNN and SYGVQD (reference sequence). There are 13 residues in the CDR3. The ends were cut back, 4 bases at V and 7 bases at J, with 13 bases in the middle. CDR3 sequence reads: CASSGDIRIGYTF. The CDR3 DNA reads as TGCGCCAGCAGTGGGGACATAAGAATTGGCTACACCTTC.

This clonotype was recorded a few times. The chain recombines TRBV19 with TRBJ1-4; no clear D. Germline CDR1 reads LNHDA; CDR2 reads SQIVND (reference sequence). The CDR3 is made up of 15 amino acids. With 5 bases removed from V and 0 bases from J, the gap between germline ends came to 10 bases. This CDR3 reads CASSFGPPTNEKLFF. The CDR3 nucleotides are TGTGCCAGTAGTTTCGGACCGCCAACTAATGAAAAACTGTTTTTT.

The table lists this clonotype with many counts. The CDR3 loop reads CTIQGGTYNEQFF. DNA of the CDR3: TGCACCATCCAAGGGGGCACTTACAATGAGCAGTTCTTC. The V and J genes are TRBV29-1 and TRBJ2-1; TRBD1 matches 7 bases. Germline-derived CDR1 and CDR2 are SQVTM and ANQGSEA. The CDR3 sequence is 13 residues long.

V and J are TRBV6-1 and TRBJ2-1, with D possibly being TRBD2 (6 bases). Germline V lookup: CDR1 MNHNS, CDR2 SASEGT. V was shortened by 6 bases and J by 15 bases, with 24 bases between the two germline ends. CDR3 length: 14 amino acids. The CDR3, as DNA: TGTGCCAGCAGCACCCTTCCGGGAGCGACCTTTCTGTTCTTC. This encodes CASSTLPGATFLFF.

The CDR3 region has the DNA TGTGCCACCAGTGATTCCCGGACAGGGGGCAATTATGGCTATGGCTACACCTTC. Residues: CATSDSRTGGNYGYGYTF. The J gene is TRBJ1-2, the V gene TRBV24-1; 11 nucleotides match TRBD1. Unmatched junction bases numbered 11, after V lost 2 bases and J lost 4 bases. The CDR3 length is 18 residues. CDR1 is KGHDR, CDR2 SFDVKD, per germline.

This chain links TRBV18 with TRBJ1-1; possible D gene TRBD1, 5 bases. Trimming took off 6 bases at V and 5 bases at J, with 16 bases between the two ends. The V gene's germline CDR1 is KGHSH and CDR2 LQKENI. This CDR3 has 14 residues. Here the CDR3 reads CASSGGAFGTEAFF. The CDR3 nucleotides read TGTGCCAGCTCCGGAGGGGCTTTTGGGACTGAAGCTTTCTTT. The full variable domain, completed using reference TRBV18 and TRBJ1-1, is NAGVMQNPRHLVRRRGQEARLRCSPMKGHSHVYWYRQLPEEGLKFMVYLQKENIIDESGMPKERFSAEFPKEGPSILRIQQVVRGDSAAYFCASSGGAFGTEAFFGQGTRLTVV.

Written as DNA, the CDR3 is TGTGCCATCCAGGGCAGGGACACCTACGAGCAGTACTTC. Translating gives CAIQGRDTYEQYF. The rearrangement links TRBV10-3 to TRBJ2-7, with TRBD1 as a possible D gene (6 bases). Between the trimmed V and J ends, which lost 8 bases and 2 bases, there was a span of 13 bases. Germline V CDR1 and CDR2: ENHRY, SYGVKD. The CDR3 extends over 13 amino acids.

The chain links TRBV4-1 to TRBJ2-5, with 10 bases aligning to TRBD1. The CDR3 has 15 residues. The V gene's germline CDR1 is MGHRA and CDR2 YSYEKL. Trimming removed 1 base from V and 4 bases from J; junction bases left unmatched: 3. The CDR3 here is CASSQARDRGETQYF. CDR3 bases: TGCGCCAGCAGCCAAGCCCGGGACAGGGGAGAGACCCAGTACTTC.

The CDR3 protein is CASSPLFGQDYDNEQFF. CDR3 bases: TGTGCCAGCAGCCCATTATTCGGACAGGATTACGACAATGAGCAGTTCTTC. This chain uses TRBV3-1 with TRBJ2-1; TRBD1 matches at 7 bases. CDR3 length: 17 residues. CDR1 and CDR2 from the germline V gene are LGHDT and YNNKEL (reference sequence). Trimming cost V 4 bases and J 5 bases; bases outside gene matches: 14.

On this clonotype: A much larger clone is a single base away; this may be a read error. Since the CDR3 does not end with the conserved phenylalanine or tryptophan, this likely comes from a read error. V gene TRBV5-4 combines with J gene TRBJ1-1; D might be TRBD1 (5 bases). The germline CDR1 and CDR2 sequences are SGHNT and YYREEE (reference sequence). Trimming left V 4 bases short and J 1 base short, with 11 bases between. The CDR3 is 14 residues long. The CDR3 loop reads CASSGPTENTEAFL. Here the CDR3 DNA reads TGTGCCAGCAGCGGACCGACAGAGAACACTGAAGCTTTCCTT.

This clonotype was seen at least ten times. The chain is built from TRBV12-3 or TRBV12-4 and TRBJ1-3; 8 positions agree with TRBD1. This CDR3 has 15 amino acids. The J segment lost 1 base and the V segment lost 6 bases, leaving 5 bases of the junction unmatched. The CDR3, as DNA: TGTGCCAGCAGCGGTCAGGGGGCGTCTGGAAACACCATATATTTT. This translates into CASSGQGASGNTIYF.

This clonotype was detected only a few times. The chain links TRBV28 to TRBJ2-7; tentatively, D is TRBD1 (6 bases). The V gene's germline CDR1 is MDHEN and CDR2 SYDVKM. V lost 5 bases and J 2 bases, leaving 19 bases between the germline ends. The CDR3 extends over 16 amino acids. Written as DNA, the CDR3 is TGTGCCAGCAGTCCCCGGACAGTTACCCAACCCTACGAGCAGTACTTC. Encoded protein: CASSPRTVTQPYEQYF.

The chain has TRBV24-1 and TRBJ1-1, with TRBD1 identical over 9 bases. The CDR3 is 15 amino acids. V was clipped by 3 bases and J by 1 base; unmatched bases: 2. Germline values: CDR1 KGHDR, CDR2 SFDVKD. The CDR3 reads CATSDPDRGNTEAFF. In DNA, the CDR3 is TGTGCCACCAGTGATCCGGACAGGGGGAACACTGAAGCTTTCTTT.

About this clonotype itself: This could be a read error, since a much larger clone is one nucleotide away. The chain joins TRBV9 to TRBJ2-7, with D possibly being TRBD1 or TRBD2 (6 bases each). The CDR3 loop spans 15 amino acids. The germline gives CDR1 SGDLS, CDR2 YYNGEE. Here the CDR3 DNA reads TGTGCCAGCAGCGCCGGATGGGGGGCGCAGATCGAGCTGTACTTC. Its protein is CASSAGWGAQIELYF.

This clonotype appeared many times. This chain joins TRBV24-1 and TRBJ1-5; 9 bases align to TRBD1. Germline V gene lookup returns CDR1 KGHDR and CDR2 SFDVKD. V dropped 9 bases and J dropped 5; count of bases not matched to a gene: 7. The CDR3 is 14 amino acids. CDR3 sequence: CATEPGQGYQPQHF. Written as DNA, the CDR3 is TGTGCCACCGAACCGGGACAGGGCTATCAGCCCCAGCATTTT.

This chain joins TRBV24-1 and TRBJ1-5, with D possibly matching TRBD1 (6 bases). The V end lost 2 bases, the J end lost 2 bases, and 12 bases lay between the germline ends. This CDR3 spans 16 amino acids. The V gene's germline CDR1 is KGHDR and CDR2 SFDVKD. CDR3 nucleotide sequence: TGTGCCACCAGTGATTGGCGGGGGCCTGGCAATCAGCCCCAGCATTTT. Amino acids: CATSDWRGPGNQPQHF.

This rearrangement joins TRBV5-6 to TRBJ2-1; D is unresolved. The CDR3 runs to 11 residues. Germline CDR1 and CDR2: SGHDT and YYEEEE. V was pared by 6 bases and J by 8 bases, with 9 bases between. CDR3 in DNA: TGTGCCAGCATCACCAAGGATGAGCAGTTCTTC. It specifies CASITKDEQFF.

This clonotype has ten or more counts. CDR3 sequence reads: CASSKPPGLGPREQYF. CDR3 sequence (DNA): TGTGCCAGCAGTAAACCCCCGGGACTAGGGCCTCGGGAGCAGTACTTC. The chain links TRBV6-2 or TRBV6-3 to TRBJ2-7; 8 nucleotides line up with TRBD2. With 5 bases clipped from V and 7 bases from J, the junction kept 16 bases outside the gene matches. The CDR3 consists of 16 residues. Per the germline V gene, CDR1 is MNHEY and CDR2 is SVGEGT.

In its sample, this clonotype was seen many times. The chain carries TRBV19 and TRBJ1-5, with D maybe TRBD1 (6 bases). Germline V gene data show CDR1 as LNHDA and CDR2 as SQIVND (reference sequence). The CDR3 extends over 13 amino acids. V was pared by 9 bases and J by 6 bases, with 15 bases between. CDR3 in DNA: TGTGCCAGCCGAGGTGGGGGCGGTCAGCCCCAGCATTTT. Its protein is CASRGGGGQPQHF.